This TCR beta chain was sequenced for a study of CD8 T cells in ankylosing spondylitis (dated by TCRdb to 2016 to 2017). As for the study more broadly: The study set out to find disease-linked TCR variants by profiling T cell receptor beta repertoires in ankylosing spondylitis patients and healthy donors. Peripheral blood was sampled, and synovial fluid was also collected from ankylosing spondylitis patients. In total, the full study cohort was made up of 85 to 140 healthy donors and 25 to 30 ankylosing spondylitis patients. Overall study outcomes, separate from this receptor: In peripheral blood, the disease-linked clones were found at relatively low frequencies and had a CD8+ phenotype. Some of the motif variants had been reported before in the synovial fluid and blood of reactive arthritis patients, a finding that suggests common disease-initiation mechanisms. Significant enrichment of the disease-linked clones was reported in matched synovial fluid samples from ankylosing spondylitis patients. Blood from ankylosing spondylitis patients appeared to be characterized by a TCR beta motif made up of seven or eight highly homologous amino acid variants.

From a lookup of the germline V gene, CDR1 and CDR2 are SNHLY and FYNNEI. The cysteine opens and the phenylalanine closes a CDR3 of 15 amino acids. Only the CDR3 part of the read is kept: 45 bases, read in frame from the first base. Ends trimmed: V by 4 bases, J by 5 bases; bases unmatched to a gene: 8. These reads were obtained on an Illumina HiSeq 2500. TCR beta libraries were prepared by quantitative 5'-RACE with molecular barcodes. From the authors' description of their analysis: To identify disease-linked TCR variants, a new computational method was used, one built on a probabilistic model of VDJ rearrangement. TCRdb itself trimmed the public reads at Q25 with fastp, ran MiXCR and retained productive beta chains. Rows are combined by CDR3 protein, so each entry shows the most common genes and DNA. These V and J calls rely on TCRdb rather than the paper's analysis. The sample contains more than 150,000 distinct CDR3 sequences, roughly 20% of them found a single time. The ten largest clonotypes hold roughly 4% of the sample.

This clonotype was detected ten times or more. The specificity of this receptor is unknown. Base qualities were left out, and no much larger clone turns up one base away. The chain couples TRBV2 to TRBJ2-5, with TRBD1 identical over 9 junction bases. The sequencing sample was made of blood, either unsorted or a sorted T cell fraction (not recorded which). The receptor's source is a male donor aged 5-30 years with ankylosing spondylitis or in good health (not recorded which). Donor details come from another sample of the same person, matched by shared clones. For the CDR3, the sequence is CASSGTGGSSETQYF. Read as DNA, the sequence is TGTGCCAGCAGTGGAACAGGGGGCTCGTCGGAGACCCAGTACTTC.